Reported below is one TCR beta chain. This entry is derived from a study of OX40 agonist ivuxolimab in advanced cancers. Study-wide context: Among those treated, three patients had partial responses, one with hepatocellular carcinoma and two with cutaneous melanoma.

Germline values: CDR1 LNHNV, CDR2 YYDKDF (reference sequence). V shed 3 bases and J 4 bases; nucleotides not matched to a gene: 11. This CDR3 spans 16 amino acids. Repertoires were generated with immunoSEQ multiplex PCR, while TCRdb's copy carries only in-frame clones and drops some. The sample lists more than 70,000 clones; approximately 90% were seen once. This rearrangement joins TRBV15 to TRBJ2-5, with TRBD1 identical over 7 bases. Here the sequenced sample was CD4+ or CD8+ T cells sorted from blood, taken in a trial of the OX40 agonist ivuxolimab. This TCR came from an adult with an advanced solid tumor such as melanoma, head and neck, liver or kidney cancer. The CDR3 spells CATSREPRRGTETQYF. CDR3 coding DNA: TGTGCCACCAGCAGGGAGCCCCGCAGGGGGACAGAGACCCAGTACTTC. Variable domain in full (rest from reference TRBV15 and TRBJ2-5): DAMVIQNPRYQVTQFGKPVTLSCSQTLNHNVMYWYQQKSSQAPKLLFHYYDKDFNNEADTPDNFQSRRPNTSFCFLDIRSPGLGDTAMYLCATSREPRRGTETQYFGPGTRLLVL.